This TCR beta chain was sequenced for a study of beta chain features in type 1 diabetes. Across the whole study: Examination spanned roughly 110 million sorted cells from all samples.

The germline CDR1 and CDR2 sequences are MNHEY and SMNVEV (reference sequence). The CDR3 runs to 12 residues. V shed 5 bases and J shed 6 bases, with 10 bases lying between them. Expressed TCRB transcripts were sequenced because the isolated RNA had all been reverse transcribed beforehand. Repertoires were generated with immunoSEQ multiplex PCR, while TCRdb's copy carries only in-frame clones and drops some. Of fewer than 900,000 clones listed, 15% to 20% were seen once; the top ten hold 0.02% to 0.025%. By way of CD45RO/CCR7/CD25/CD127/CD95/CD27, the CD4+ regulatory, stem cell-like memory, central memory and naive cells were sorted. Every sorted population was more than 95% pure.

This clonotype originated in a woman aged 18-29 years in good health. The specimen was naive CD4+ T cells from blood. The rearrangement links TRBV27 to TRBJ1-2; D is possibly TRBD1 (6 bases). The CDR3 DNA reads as TGTGCCAGCAGTGACCGGACAGATGGCTACACCTTC. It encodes CASSDRTDGYTF.